This TCR beta chain was retrieved from a study of CD8+CD57+ T cells in acquired aplastic anemia. Across the whole study: Sorted CD4+ and CD8+ cells yielded 3 to 3.5 ug of DNA on average. There were 10 million to 14 million reads, on average, for CD4+ cells from healthy donors.

CDR1 and CDR2 from the germline V gene are MNHEY and SVGAGI. The V gene lost 0 bases and the J gene lost 13 bases, with 15 bases spanning the gap. The CDR3 runs 13 residues. Study observations and caveats: Any difference that existed in CD8+ Simpson's diversity between patients and controls was not significant. Overlap between patients and controls comprised 25 to 35 CD8+ CDR3 sequences.

About this clonotype itself: Its target is not known. With a much larger clone just one base away, this may be a read error.

Genomic DNA constituted the template upon which TCR beta VDJ and CDR3 profiling was performed. TCRdb re-analysed the reads in MiXCR, keeping a single row per CDR3 protein. The sample has about 110,000 distinct CDR3 sequences; less than 65% are singletons. V and J are TRBV6-5 and TRBJ1-1, with no clear D. Input material: sorted CD4+, CD8+, or CD8+CD57+ T cells (not recorded which) from PBMCs. This sequence originates from a human donor in good health, serving as a control. As DNA, the CDR3 is TGTGCCAGCAGTTACTCCCGTACCAATTTGGATTTCTTT. This codes for CASSYSRTNLDFF.